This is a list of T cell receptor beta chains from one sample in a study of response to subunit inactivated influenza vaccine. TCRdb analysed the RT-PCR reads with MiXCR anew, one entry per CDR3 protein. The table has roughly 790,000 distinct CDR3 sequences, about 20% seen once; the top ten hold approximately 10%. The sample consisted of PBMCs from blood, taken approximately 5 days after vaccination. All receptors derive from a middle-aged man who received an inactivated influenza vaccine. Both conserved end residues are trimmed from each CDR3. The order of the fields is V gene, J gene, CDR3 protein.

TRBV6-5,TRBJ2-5,ASSYGTASETQY
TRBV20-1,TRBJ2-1,SALPSSGGNEQF
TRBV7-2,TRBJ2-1,ASSLGRREF
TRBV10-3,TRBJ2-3,AITVPGTSGRTDTQY
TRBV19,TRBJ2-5,ASNRPLFQETQY
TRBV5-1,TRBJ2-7,ASSLQPLDKNYEQY
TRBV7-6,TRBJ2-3,ASSTRTGQGATDTQY
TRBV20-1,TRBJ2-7,SARVPGAGYIRHEQY
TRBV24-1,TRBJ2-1,ATSDLPRGRASSYNEQF
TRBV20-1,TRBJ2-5,SAREKYGRKTQY
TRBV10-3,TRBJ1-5,AISGQGNTQPQH
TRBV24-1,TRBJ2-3,ATSASLPLAGGTDTQY
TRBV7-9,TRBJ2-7,ASSPQAERLYEQY
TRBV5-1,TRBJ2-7,ASSLGGFRSGRAHEQY
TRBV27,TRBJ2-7,ASTYGANYEQY
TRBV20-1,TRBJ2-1,SAEHPGAGGDEQF
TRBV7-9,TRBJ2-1,ASSPGTTSISYNEQF
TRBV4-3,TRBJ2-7,ASSQEPPPNRFHEQY
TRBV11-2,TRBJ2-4,ASSLGGPKNIQY
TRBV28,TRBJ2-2,ASSFPLAGLVRELF
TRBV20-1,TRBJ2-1,SASTGAYNEQF
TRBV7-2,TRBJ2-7,ASSSTGQAAYEQY
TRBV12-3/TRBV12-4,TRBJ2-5,ASSLELAGRQETQY
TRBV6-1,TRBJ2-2,ASSEGTANTGELF
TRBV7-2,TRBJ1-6,ASSLALGNSPLH
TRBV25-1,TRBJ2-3,ASSVVLCTDTQY
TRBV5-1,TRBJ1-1,ASSLETDTEAF
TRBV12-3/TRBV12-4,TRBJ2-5,ASSSPTITQY
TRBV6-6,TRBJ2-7,ASSAGGVEQY